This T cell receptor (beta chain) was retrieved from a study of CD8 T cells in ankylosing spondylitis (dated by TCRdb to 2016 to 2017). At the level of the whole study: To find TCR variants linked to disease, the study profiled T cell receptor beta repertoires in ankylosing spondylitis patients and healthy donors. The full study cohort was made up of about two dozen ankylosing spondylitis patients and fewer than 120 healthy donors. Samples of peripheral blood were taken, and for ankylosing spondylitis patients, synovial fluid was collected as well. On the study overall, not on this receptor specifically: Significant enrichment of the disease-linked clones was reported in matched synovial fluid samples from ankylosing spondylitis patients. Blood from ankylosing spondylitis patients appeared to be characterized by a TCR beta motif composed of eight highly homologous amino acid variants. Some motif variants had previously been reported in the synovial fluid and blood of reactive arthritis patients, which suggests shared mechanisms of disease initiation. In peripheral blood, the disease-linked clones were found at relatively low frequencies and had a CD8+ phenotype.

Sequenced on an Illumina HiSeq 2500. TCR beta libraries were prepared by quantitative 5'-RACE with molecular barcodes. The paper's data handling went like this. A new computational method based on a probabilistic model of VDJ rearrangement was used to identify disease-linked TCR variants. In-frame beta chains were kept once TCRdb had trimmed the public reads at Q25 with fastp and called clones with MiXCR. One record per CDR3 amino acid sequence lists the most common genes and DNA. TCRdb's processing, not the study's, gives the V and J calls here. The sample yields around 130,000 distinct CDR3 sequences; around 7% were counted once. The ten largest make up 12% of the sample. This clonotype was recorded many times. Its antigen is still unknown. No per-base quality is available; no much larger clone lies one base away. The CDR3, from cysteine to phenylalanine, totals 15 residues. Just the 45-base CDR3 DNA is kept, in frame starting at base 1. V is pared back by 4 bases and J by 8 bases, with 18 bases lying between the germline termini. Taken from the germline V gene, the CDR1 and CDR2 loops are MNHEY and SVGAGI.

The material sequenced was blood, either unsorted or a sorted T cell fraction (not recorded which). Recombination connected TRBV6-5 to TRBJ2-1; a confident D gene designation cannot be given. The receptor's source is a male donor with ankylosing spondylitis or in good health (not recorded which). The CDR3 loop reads CASSFGGVSWDEQFF. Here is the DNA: TGTGCCAGCAGTTTCGGCGGCGTAAGTTGGGATGAGCAGTTCTTC.